Described below is a single TCR beta chain sequence and its context. Treatment denoted: some 20 received Ad26.COV2.S at low or high dose, single or two shots; 5 received placebo; per-sample allocation not given. Day 63 following the first vaccine or placebo injection was when the samples were taken. SARS-CoV-2 spike from the Wuhan strain was encoded by the vaccine, an Ad26 vector. Produced via immunoSEQ multiplex PCR; TCRdb's table is partial and in-frame only. The table lists about 420,000 clones, over 75% of them singletons, with 3.6% in the top ten. The data were obtained in a study of Ad26.COV2.S vaccination and SARS-CoV-2 variants. Overall study context: The study gave Ad26.COV2.S intramuscularly, once or twice 56 days apart.

The sequencing here drew on peripheral blood, taken in a trial of Ad26.COV2.S vaccine versus placebo. This TCR came from a person aged 18-60 years who received the Ad26.COV2.S COVID-19 vaccine or a placebo.

CDR3 sequence reads: CASSYSRLYSYEQYF. In DNA, the CDR3 is TGTGCCAGCAGTTACTCGAGACTTTACTCCTACGAGCAGTACTTC. The J gene is TRBJ2-7, the V gene TRBV6-5, with D uncertain. V lost 0 bases to trimming and J lost 0 bases, with 9 bases between them. Germline CDR1 reads MNHEY; CDR2 reads SVGAGI. The CDR3 length is 15 residues.